The sequence of this TCR beta chain was determined in a study of T cells after yellow fever vaccination. The CDR3 sequence is 18 residues long. Germline V gene data show CDR1 as LGHDT and CDR2 as YNNKEL (reference sequence). TCRdb ran MiXCR on the 5' RACE reads and lists one entry per CDR3 protein. Among about 30,000 distinct CDR3 sequences, 6.3% were seen once, and the ten largest hold just under 25%. Study-level points and caveats: The secondary response peaked faster, at day 5 versus 15, but was weaker. Reappearance after the booster was seen for most primary-vaccination clones, at 95% to 96% CD4 and roughly 90% CD8.

This chain joins TRBV3-1 and TRBJ2-2; 7 positions match TRBD1. The sample was PBMCs, either bulk or a sorted T-cell subset (CD4+, CD8+, memory, or dextramer-sorted; not recorded which), taken on the day of the yellow fever booster vaccination. This receptor was obtained from a man aged 30 to 39 who received the YFV17D yellow fever vaccine. CDR3 amino acids: CTCCYRGFVSANTGELFF. The CDR3 DNA sequence: TGTACCTGCTGTTACAGGGGCTTTGTTAGCGCGAACACCGGGGAGCTGTTTTTT.